The 32 T cell receptor beta chains below all came from one sample that was sequenced in a study of OX40 agonist ivuxolimab in advanced cancers. Clones were sequenced by immunoSEQ multiplex PCR, and TCRdb holds only the in-frame ones, with some missing. The table has around 70,000 clones, 85% seen once. The sequencing here drew on CD4+ or CD8+ T cells sorted from blood, taken in a trial of the OX40 agonist ivuxolimab. The receptors here all came from an adult with an advanced solid tumor such as melanoma, head and neck, liver or kidney cancer.

The chain employs TRBV10-3 and TRBJ2-5, with 10 nucleotides matching TRBD1. The CDR3 contains 13 residues. In germline, CDR1 is ENHRY, CDR2 SYGVKD. V was clipped by 9 bases and J by 2 bases; unmatched bases: 3. CDR3 protein: CAMGQGWQETQYF. The CDR3 coding sequence is TGTGCCATGGGACAGGGGTGGCAAGAGACCCAGTACTTC.

This sequence joins TRBV6-4 and TRBJ1-1; unclear D gene. V was pared by 3 bases and J by 4 bases, with 12 bases between. The CDR3 length is 14 residues. The germline V gene encodes CDR1 MRHNA and CDR2 SNTAGT. For the CDR3, the DNA is TGTGCCAGCAGTGAGGAGCCCCGGGGCACTGAAGCTTTCTTT. Translation gives CASSEEPRGTEAFF.

V gene TRBV5-1 combines with J gene TRBJ2-5; either TRBD1 or TRBD2 may fit D (5 bases each). The CDR3 extends over 14 amino acids. Trimming removed 4 bases at V and 4 bases at J, with 14 bases between. CDR1 is SGHRS, CDR2 YFSETQ, per germline. CDR3 coding DNA: TGCGCCAGCAGCGAGGGACGGATCAGAGAGACCCAGTACTTC. Translated: CASSEGRIRETQYF.

The rearrangement joins TRBV5-1 to TRBJ1-4, with 10 bases matching TRBD1. J was trimmed by 6 bases and V by 3 bases; bases with no gene match: 2. The CDR3 runs to 14 residues. Germline-derived CDR1 and CDR2 are SGHRS and YFSETQ. The CDR3 spells CASSSGTGDEKLFF. The CDR3 region has the DNA TGCGCCAGCAGCTCCGGGACAGGGGATGAAAAACTGTTTTTT.

The genes are TRBV19 and TRBJ2-5, with 7 bases that match TRBD2. CDR1 is LNHDA, CDR2 SQIVND, per germline (reference sequence). The trim removed 4 bases at V and 1 base at J, leaving 3 bases unmatched. This CDR3 region has 14 residues. The CDR3 DNA sequence: TGTGCCAGTAGTAGCGGGGGAGCCCAAGAGACCCAGTACTTC. As protein: CASSSGGAQETQYF.

V usage is TRBV9 and J usage is TRBJ1-1; D might be TRBD1 (5 bases). This CDR3 spans 13 amino acids. The V and J ends lost 4 bases and 1 base respectively, with 8 bases between them. CDR1 is SGDLS and CDR2 is YYNGEE in the germline V gene. The CDR3 here is CASSTTANTEAFF. For the CDR3, the DNA is TGTGCCAGCAGCACGACAGCGAACACTGAAGCTTTCTTT. Using reference TRBV9 and TRBJ1-1 for the parts outside the CDR3, the full variable domain is DSGVTQTPKHLITATGQRVTLRCSPRSGDLSVYWYQQSLDQGLQFLIQYYNGEERAKGNILERFSAQQFPDLHSELNLSSLELGDSALYFCASSTTANTEAFFGQGTRLTVV.

J is TRBJ2-1 and V is TRBV11-2, with 9 bases matching TRBD2. The V segment lost 1 base and the J segment 10 bases; nucleotides outside the gene matches: 11. The CDR3 has 16 amino acids. Germline CDR1 reads SGHAT; CDR2 reads FQNNGV. CDR3 in amino acids: CASSLGASGILREQFF. The CDR3, as DNA: TGTGCCAGCAGCTTAGGGGCTAGCGGGATATTAAGGGAGCAGTTCTTC.

The chain links TRBV15 to TRBJ1-6; the D is unclear. V was cut by 3 bases and J by 8 bases, with 11 bases left in between. CDR1 and CDR2 from the germline V gene are LNHNV and YYDKDF (reference sequence). The CDR3 sequence is 14 residues long. The CDR3 sequence: CATSSPGSYSPLHF. The CDR3 coding sequence is TGTGCCACCAGCAGCCCCGGGTCTTATTCACCCCTCCACTTT. Variable domain in full (rest from reference TRBV15 and TRBJ1-6): DAMVIQNPRYQVTQFGKPVTLSCSQTLNHNVMYWYQQKSSQAPKLLFHYYDKDFNNEADTPDNFQSRRPNTSFCFLDIRSPGLGDTAMYLCATSSPGSYSPLHFGNGTRLTVT.

The CDR3 DNA follows: TGTGCCAGCAGCTCGACAGGGTTTAGGGGACCCGGGGAGCTGTTTTTT. Amino acids: CASSSTGFRGPGELFF. This chain uses TRBV11-2 with TRBJ2-2, with 7 bases fitting TRBD1. The CDR3 extends over 16 amino acids. CDR1 is SGHAT and CDR2 is FQNNGV in the germline V gene. The J segment lost 6 bases and the V segment lost 4 bases, leaving 11 bases of the junction unmatched.

The chain couples TRBV7-3 to TRBJ1-2; possibly TRBD1 for D (6 bases). There are 15 residues in the CDR3. V dropped 0 bases and J dropped 4 bases, with 12 bases sitting between them. CDR1 and CDR2 (germline): SGHTA, FQGTGA. The CDR3 sequence is CASSLTGGLGYGYTF. The CDR3 DNA follows: TGTGCCAGCAGCTTAACGGGGGGGCTAGGCTATGGCTACACCTTC.

CDR3: CASSPGQGGVYGGYTF. Here the CDR3 DNA reads TGTGCCAGCAGTCCGGGACAGGGTGGAGTCTATGGTGGCTACACCTTC. V and J are TRBV27 and TRBJ1-2; 9 nucleotides align to TRBD1. Per the germline V gene, CDR1 is MNHEY and CDR2 is SMNVEV (reference sequence). V was pared by 5 bases and J by 7 bases, with 14 bases of the junction left unmatched. This CDR3 contains 16 residues.

This clone was seen just once. The rearrangement uses TRBV4-3 and TRBJ2-3; TRBD1 agrees at 8 bases. CDR3 length equals 16 residues. CDR1 and CDR2 from the germline V gene are LGHNA and YSLEER. Trimming took 0 bases from V and 1 from J; bases not matched to a gene: 3. This CDR3 reads CASSQDQGAGTDTQYF. CDR3 sequence (DNA): TGCGCCAGCAGCCAAGATCAGGGGGCGGGCACAGATACGCAGTATTTT.

The gene calls are TRBV10-3 and TRBJ1-2; D unresolved. V lost 11 bases and J 7 bases, leaving 17 bases between the germline ends. This CDR3 has 12 residues. Germline V gene lookup returns CDR1 ENHRY and CDR2 SYGVKD. CDR3 nucleotide sequence: TGTGCCCCTCCTCTTATTGGACGTGGCTACACCTTC. Translation gives CAPPLIGRGYTF.

This clone has just a few counts. V gene TRBV27 combines with J gene TRBJ1-2; 10 positions match TRBD1. This CDR3 is 13 amino acids long. In germline, CDR1 is MNHEY, CDR2 SMNVEV (reference sequence). Trimming at V came to 6 bases and at J to 7 bases, leaving 5 bases not matched to a gene. The CDR3 DNA sequence: TGTGCCAGCAGGCCCGGGACAGGGGCTGGCTACACCTTC. Amino acid sequence: CASRPGTGAGYTF.

The count of this clone is one. The V and J genes are TRBV7-3 and TRBJ2-7; D perhaps matches TRBD1 (5 bases). Germline-derived CDR1 and CDR2 are SGHTA and FQGTGA. CDR3 length: 15 amino acids. Trimming took 0 bases from V and 6 from J, leaving 15 bases between them. The CDR3, as DNA: TGTGCCAGCAGCTTAACATCAGGGTGGGGTGGCGAGCAGTACTTC. Protein: CASSLTSGWGGEQYF.

V usage is TRBV5-1 and J usage is TRBJ1-4, with TRBD1 identical over 11 bases. The length of the CDR3 is 16 residues. Looked up from germline, CDR1 is SGHRS and CDR2 is YFSETQ. Germline trimming cut 4 bases from V and 4 bases from J; bases unmatched to any gene: 6. The CDR3 reads CASSLGQGALNEKLFF. Written as DNA, the CDR3 is TGCGCCAGCAGCCTTGGACAGGGGGCCCTTAATGAAAAACTGTTTTTT.

The J gene is TRBJ1-5, the V gene TRBV2; the D is unclear. The germline V gene encodes CDR1 SNHLY and CDR2 FYNNEI. Deletions cut 4 bases from V and 0 bases from J, with 10 bases between. The CDR3 length is 15 residues. The CDR3 nucleotides read TGTGCCAGCAGTGGGGCAGCTTATAGCAATCAGCCCCAGCATTTT. Translating gives CASSGAAYSNQPQHF.

V gene TRBV7-2 combines with J gene TRBJ2-7, with 9 bases fitting TRBD1. Germline V gene sequence: CDR1 SGHTA, CDR2 FQGNSA. CDR3 length: 15 residues. The V gene end was trimmed by 2 bases and the J gene end by 3 bases; junction bases not matched to a gene: 5. CDR3 nucleotide sequence: TGTGCCAGCAGCTTACGGACAGGGGATGGCTACGAGCAGTACTTC. Protein: CASSLRTGDGYEQYF.

The V and J genes are TRBV11-3 and TRBJ1-1; D is unclear. The CDR3 covers 13 residues. In germline, CDR1 is SGHNT, CDR2 YENEEA. V lost 3 bases and J lost 1, with 6 bases in between. The CDR3 is CASSFGENTEAFF. In DNA, the CDR3 is TGTGCCAGCAGCTTCGGGGAGAACACTGAAGCTTTCTTT.

The chain is built from TRBV19 and TRBJ2-1; 11 bases line up with TRBD2. CDR1 LNHDA and CDR2 SQIVND come from the germline V gene (reference sequence). V trimming: 7 bases; J trimming: 9 bases; junction bases outside the gene matches: 14. The CDR3 extends over 16 amino acids. Written as DNA, the CDR3 is TGTGCCAGTACCCCTTCCTTACTAGCGGGAGTCGGTGAGCAGTTCTTC. This translates into CASTPSLLAGVGEQFF. Combining the CDR3 with reference TRBV19 and TRBJ2-1 gives the whole variable domain DGGITQSPKYLFRKEGQNVTLSCEQNLNHDAMYWYRQDPGQGLRLIYYSQIVNDFQKGDIAEGYSVSREKKESFPLTVTSAQKNPTAFYLCASTPSLLAGVGEQFFGPGTRLTVL.

The chain links TRBV7-2 to TRBJ1-4; D gene uncertain. V was cut by 5 bases and J by 8 bases, with 15 bases left in between. Germline V gene lookup returns CDR1 SGHTA and CDR2 FQGNSA. There are 14 residues in the CDR3. This CDR3 is CASSVQPSGEKLFF. CDR3 DNA: TGTGCCAGCAGCGTTCAGCCCTCGGGGGAAAAACTGTTTTTT.

The chain carries TRBV6-1 and TRBJ2-5; possible D gene TRBD2, 6 bases. The CDR3 spans 12 residues. V gave up 6 bases and J gave up 2 bases, with 7 bases separating them. Germline assignment: CDR1 MNHNS and CDR2 SASEGT. This CDR3 is CASRLAQETQYF. CDR3 bases: TGTGCCAGCAGGCTAGCGCAAGAGACCCAGTACTTC.

The chain recombines TRBV30 with TRBJ1-2; D uncertain. V was clipped by 3 bases and J by 5 bases, with 13 bases between them. The CDR3 has 13 amino acids. The V gene's germline CDR1 is GTSNPN and CDR2 SVGIG (reference sequence). CDR3 coding DNA: TGTGCCTGGAGGATGGTACTTGATTATGGCTACACCTTC. Translated: CAWRMVLDYGYTF.

This chain joins TRBV7-3 and TRBJ2-3; no definite D call. The CDR3 is 14 residues long. Trimming cost V 3 bases and J 0 bases, with 7 bases left between them. Germline CDR1 reads SGHTA; CDR2 reads FQGTGA. The CDR3 DNA sequence: TGTGCCAGCAGCTTGGGCTTTAGCACAGATACGCAGTATTTT. Translated, it gives CASSLGFSTDTQYF.

The chain links TRBV6-1 to TRBJ1-6; D is ambiguous. Trimming cost V 6 bases and J 3 bases, with 6 bases left between them. Germline-derived CDR1 and CDR2 are MNHNS and SASEGT. This CDR3 has 13 amino acids. The DNA for the CDR3 is TGTGCCAGCAGGGTGATCTATAATTCACCCCTCCACTTT. It yields the protein CASRVIYNSPLHF.

The chain employs TRBV2 and TRBJ1-5; unclear D gene. Trimming took off 6 bases at V and 8 bases at J, with 14 bases between the two ends. The germline V gene encodes CDR1 SNHLY and CDR2 FYNNEI. This CDR3 is built from 13 residues. Here the CDR3 reads CASSAGIEKPQHF. The CDR3 DNA follows: TGTGCCAGCAGCGCGGGGATAGAAAAGCCCCAGCATTTT.

The CDR3 is CASSSRGGSNQPQHF. In DNA, the CDR3 is TGCGCCAGCAGCTCTCGGGGGGGTTCAAATCAGCCCCAGCATTTT. J is TRBJ1-5 and V is TRBV5-1, with a tentative D call TRBD1 (5 bases). The V end lost 3 bases, the J end lost 4 bases, and 14 bases lay between the germline ends. CDR3 length: 15 amino acids. In germline, CDR1 is SGHRS, CDR2 YFSETQ.

V usage is TRBV10-3 and J usage is TRBJ2-5; possibly TRBD1 for D (6 bases). CDR1 is ENHRY, CDR2 SYGVKD, per germline. The CDR3 spans 13 residues. V lost 5 bases and J lost 4, with 11 bases in between. The CDR3 DNA reads TGTGCCATCAGTCTAGGACAGTTAGAGACCCAGTACTTC. Its translation is CAISLGQLETQYF.

The V call is TRBV10-3, the J call TRBJ2-3, with a weak D call TRBD2 (6 bases). Germline V gene sequence: CDR1 ENHRY, CDR2 SYGVKD. The length of the CDR3 is 15 residues. Trimming removed 6 bases from V and 2 bases from J, with 15 bases in between. The CDR3 here is CAIRHSGTVTDTQYF. DNA of the CDR3: TGTGCCATCAGACATTCCGGGACTGTCACAGATACGCAGTATTTT.

This clone has only a few counts. This chain connects TRBV4-1 to TRBJ2-7; D may be TRBD1 or TRBD2 (6 bases each). V lost 2 bases, J lost 7 bases, and 15 bases lay in between. The germline gives CDR1 MGHRA, CDR2 YSYEKL. This CDR3 has 14 amino acids. The CDR3 region is CASSQKGGMGEQYF. The CDR3 DNA sequence: TGCGCCAGCAGCCAAAAAGGGGGGATGGGAGAGCAGTACTTC.

The V gene is TRBV7-9, the J gene TRBJ2-1, with unresolved D. Germline CDR1 reads SEHNR; CDR2 reads FQNEAQ (reference sequence). The CDR3 extends over 16 amino acids. Trimming stripped 1 base from V and 4 bases from J, with 14 bases between. The CDR3 region has the DNA TGTGCCAGCAGCTTAGTAACCGTCTGGGGTTACAATGAGCAGTTCTTC. This encodes CASSLVTVWGYNEQFF.

The rearrangement uses TRBV5-6 and TRBJ2-3; 10 bases align to TRBD2. V lost 1 base to trimming and J lost 3 bases; unmatched junction nucleotides: 8. Germline CDR1 reads SGHDT; CDR2 reads YYEEEE. CDR3 length: 17 residues. The CDR3 reads CASSLQAGGPSTDTQYF. CDR3 sequence (DNA): TGTGCCAGCAGCTTGCAAGCGGGGGGGCCATCGACAGATACGCAGTATTTT.